The next 32 T cell receptor beta chains were all read from a single sample in a study of a mutant IDH1 vaccine in newly diagnosed glioma. Data came from immunoSEQ multiplex PCR; TCRdb stores just in-frame clones and leaves some out. The sample yields fewer than 150,000 clones, almost 90% seen once. Stated time point: week 11, during vaccination. Each dose of the vaccine consisted of 300 ug of mutant IDH1 20-mer peptide, with topical imiquimod. No cognate antigen is known for these TCRs. The sequencing here drew on PBMCs, taken from a glioma patient whose treatment included an IDH1 peptide vaccine. These receptors were taken from a woman between 45 and 65 years old with glioma.

The genes are TRBV6-5 and TRBJ2-3; 7 bases fit TRBD1. CDR1 and CDR2 (germline): MNHEY, SVGAGI. V gave up 2 bases and J gave up 6 bases; unmatched junction bases: 5. The CDR3 contains 14 residues. CDR3 in amino acids: CASSYAGGFDTQYF. The DNA for the CDR3 is TGTGCCAGCAGTTACGCAGGGGGATTTGATACGCAGTATTTT.

The chain links TRBV19 to TRBJ1-2; 7 nucleotides align to TRBD1. Germline V CDR1 and CDR2: LNHDA, SQIVND (reference sequence). The CDR3 runs 12 residues. As DNA, the CDR3 is TGTTCCGACAGGGCTAGCCCCTCTGGCTACACCTTC. Protein product: CSDRASPSGYTF.

The chain carries TRBV7-3 and TRBJ1-4, with D hard to call. Looked up from germline, CDR1 is SGHTA and CDR2 is FQGTGA. The CDR3 length is 13 residues. Trimming left V 4 bases short and J 5 bases short, with 8 bases between. This CDR3 is CASSSVGNEKLFF. The DNA for the CDR3 is TGTGCCAGCAGCTCCGTAGGGAATGAAAAACTGTTTTTT.

The genes are TRBV28 and TRBJ1-1; 10 bases map to TRBD1. The J segment lost 4 bases and the V segment lost 4 bases, leaving 9 bases of the junction unmatched. This CDR3 comprises 16 residues. Looked up from germline, CDR1 is MDHEN and CDR2 is SYDVKM. As DNA, the CDR3 is TGTGCCAGCAGTTATCGACAGGGGGCCCCGGGCACTGAAGCTTTCTTT. This codes for CASSYRQGAPGTEAFF.

The chain uses TRBV19 and TRBJ1-5; TRBD1 agrees at 9 bases. V lost 4 bases to trimming and J lost 4 bases; unmatched junction nucleotides: 11. CDR3 length: 17 residues. Per the germline V gene, CDR1 is LNHDA and CDR2 is SQIVND (reference sequence). The CDR3 region is CASSTMTGGVNNQPQHF. In DNA, the CDR3 is TGTGCCAGTAGTACAATGACAGGGGGAGTTAATAATCAGCCCCAGCATTTT.

This chain connects TRBV5-6 to TRBJ1-6, with D possibly being TRBD1 (5 bases). The germline V gene encodes CDR1 SGHDT and CDR2 YYEEEE. The CDR3 extends over 13 amino acids. V lost 4 bases and J 6 bases, leaving 8 bases between the germline ends. The CDR3 here is CASSLQGNSPLHF. CDR3 DNA sequence: TGTGCCAGCAGCCTGCAGGGTAATTCACCCCTCCACTTT.

The chain combines TRBV11-2 with TRBJ2-5; D possibly uses TRBD1 or TRBD2 (5 bases each). This CDR3 region has 14 residues. The germline CDR1 and CDR2 sequences are SGHAT and FQNNGV. V dropped 5 bases and J dropped 7 bases, with 17 bases sitting between them. The DNA for the CDR3 is TGTGCCAGCAGCCACCCCGCCCTGAGGGGGACCCAGTACTTC. It codes for CASSHPALRGTQYF.

This clone was seen just once. The V call is TRBV10-2, the J call TRBJ2-1, with 8 bases lining up with TRBD2. Germline lookup yields CDR1 WSHSY and CDR2 SAAADI. The junction had 1 base not matched to a gene; V was cut back by 1 base and J by 2 bases. There are 15 residues in the CDR3. CDR3 nucleotides: TGCGCCAGCAGTGAGTGGACTAGCACCTACAATGAGCAGTTCTTC. Protein sequence: CASSEWTSTYNEQFF.

The V and J genes are TRBV5-4 and TRBJ1-2, with D possibly TRBD1 on 5 matching bases. CDR3 size: 15 residues. Germline V lookup: CDR1 SGHNT, CDR2 YYREEE (reference sequence). V shed 0 bases and J shed 2 bases, with 11 bases lying between them. The CDR3 is CASSLGRGMNYGYTF. The CDR3 nucleotides read TGTGCCAGCAGCTTGGGACGGGGCATGAACTATGGCTACACCTTC.

The CDR3 nucleotides are TGTGCCATCAGTGATGACAGGGGAGGCAATCAGCCCCAGCATTTT. Protein: CAISDDRGGNQPQHF. The J gene is TRBJ1-5, the V gene TRBV10-3, with 8 bases fitting TRBD1. The CDR3 runs 15 residues. CDR1 and CDR2 from the germline V gene are ENHRY and SYGVKD. V gave up 3 bases and J gave up 2 bases; unmatched junction bases: 3.

The rearrangement links TRBV7-9 to TRBJ2-7; tentatively, D is TRBD2 (5 bases). Germline CDR1 SEHNR, CDR2 FQNEAQ (reference sequence). V shed 3 bases and J shed 2 bases, with 11 bases lying between them. This CDR3 has 14 residues. DNA of the CDR3: TGTGCCAGCAGCTTTGGGCTAGCTGCCTACGAGCAGTACTTC. It encodes CASSFGLAAYEQYF.

This chain uses TRBV7-3 with TRBJ2-3; 9 positions agree with TRBD2. Germline V gene lookup returns CDR1 SGHTA and CDR2 FQGTGA. Losses at the gene ends were 4 bases for V and 1 base for J; bases not matched to a gene: 6. The CDR3 covers 16 residues. Here the CDR3 DNA reads TGTGCCAGCAGCTCCCGAGCGGGAGGCGGCACAGATACGCAGTATTTT. Translation: CASSSRAGGGTDTQYF.

The chain joins TRBV11-2 to TRBJ2-7; unclear D gene. This CDR3 comprises 14 residues. Germline V gene sequence: CDR1 SGHAT, CDR2 FQNNGV. V was trimmed by 5 bases and J by 2 bases, leaving 13 bases between them. The CDR3 is CASSQYRETYEQYF. CDR3 sequence (DNA): TGTGCCAGCAGCCAGTACAGAGAAACCTACGAGCAGTACTTC.

This chain joins TRBV27 and TRBJ2-7; 9 bases match TRBD1. After removal of 6 bases from V and 2 bases from J, the junction contained 11 bases not matched to a gene. Germline CDR1 reads MNHEY; CDR2 reads SMNVEV (reference sequence). The CDR3 loop spans 16 amino acids. CDR3 DNA sequence: TGTGCCAGCAGCGAACACCGGGACAGGGCCGCCTACGAGCAGTACTTC. It codes for CASSEHRDRAAYEQYF.

The chain's CDR3 is CASSLDQRVQYF. CDR3 DNA sequence: TGTGCCAGCAGCTTAGATCAAAGGGTTCAGTACTTC. The chain uses TRBV11-2 and TRBJ2-4; no clear D. CDR1 is SGHAT, CDR2 FQNNGV, per germline. The CDR3 spans 12 residues. Trimming stripped 0 bases from V and 11 bases from J, with 8 bases between.

The V call is TRBV11-2, the J call TRBJ2-7; perhaps TRBD2 as D (6 bases). The CDR3 is made up of 14 amino acids. V lost 5 bases and J 2 bases, leaving 13 bases between the germline ends. CDR1 is SGHAT and CDR2 is FQNNGV in the germline V gene. CDR3 in DNA: TGTGCCAGCAGCGTTAGCGGAAGTCCCTACGAGCAGTACTTC. Its translation is CASSVSGSPYEQYF.

The chain has TRBV19 and TRBJ2-1; D not resolved. The germline V and J ends were trimmed by 6 bases and 0 bases, with 12 bases remaining between them. CDR1 LNHDA and CDR2 SQIVND come from the germline V gene (reference sequence). This CDR3 spans 15 amino acids. The CDR3 DNA sequence: TGTGCCAGTAGCAAGATGGTACACTCCTACAATGAGCAGTTCTTC. Translated, it gives CASSKMVHSYNEQFF.

The chain uses TRBV29-1 and TRBJ2-7, with 10 bases matching TRBD1. The germline V gene encodes CDR1 SQVTM and CDR2 ANQGSEA. CDR3 size: 14 residues. The V gene end was trimmed by 6 bases and the J gene end by 7 bases; junction bases not matched to a gene: 12. The CDR3 protein is CSVDGTGVGREQYF. CDR3 in DNA: TGCAGCGTCGACGGGACAGGGGTGGGGAGGGAGCAGTACTTC.

This clone was recorded a few times. Different DNA sequences within this sample yield the same CDR3. J is TRBJ1-5 and V is TRBV6-5; TRBD1 aligns across 10 bases. CDR1 is MNHEY, CDR2 SVGAGI, per germline. With V trimmed by 0 bases and J by 2 bases, 1 base remained unmatched. This CDR3 is built from 16 residues. The CDR3 sequence: CASSYSGTGGNQPQHF. CDR3 bases: TGTGCCAGCAGTTACTCTGGGACAGGGGGCAATCAGCCCCAGCATTTT.

The rearrangement uses TRBV5-6 and TRBJ1-2; tentative D call: TRBD1 (6 bases). This CDR3 is 13 amino acids long. The germline V gene has CDR1 SGHDT and CDR2 YYEEEE. Trimming left V 0 bases short and J 4 bases short, with 7 bases between. CDR3 in amino acids: CASSLDRAYGYTF. The CDR3 bases are TGTGCCAGCAGCTTGGACAGGGCCTATGGCTACACCTTC.

The chain employs TRBV5-1 and TRBJ1-1; no clear D. V was clipped by 0 bases and J by 2 bases, with 11 bases between them. This CDR3 is built from 15 residues. CDR1 and CDR2 (germline): SGHRS, YFSETQ. The CDR3 protein is CASSLGPNPNTEAFF. The CDR3, as DNA: TGCGCCAGCAGCTTGGGTCCAAACCCCAACACTGAAGCTTTCTTT. The full variable domain, completed using reference TRBV5-1 and TRBJ1-1, is KAGVTQTPRYLIKTRGQQVTLSCSPISGHRSVSWYQQTPGQGLQFLFEYFSETQRNKGNFPGRFSGRQFSNSRSEMNVSTLELGDSALYLCASSLGPNPNTEAFFGQGTRLTVV.

This clone has a handful of counts. The chain uses TRBV2 and TRBJ1-5, with D unresolved. V was clipped by 6 bases and J by 7 bases, with 16 bases between them. The CDR3 runs 14 residues. CDR1 and CDR2 (germline): SNHLY, FYNNEI. CDR3 in DNA: TGTGCCAGCAGCCGAAGTGGGGTGAAACAGCCCCAGCATTTT. Encoded protein: CASSRSGVKQPQHF.

This clone was observed once. At one boundary the junction diverges from the germline segment, which might be a read error. The chain is built from TRBV7-7 and TRBJ2-1; TRBD2 is a possible D gene (6 bases). The germline V gene encodes CDR1 SSHAT and CDR2 FNYEAQ (reference sequence). There are 13 residues in the CDR3. CDR3 amino acids: CASSLGGGAEQFF. CDR3 DNA sequence: TGTGCTAGCAGCCTAGGAGGCGGGGCTGAGCAGTTCTTC.

The genes are TRBV28 and TRBJ1-5; no firm D call. The V gene lost 6 bases and the J gene lost 4 bases, with 7 bases spanning the gap. CDR3 length: 12 residues. Germline CDR1 reads MDHEN; CDR2 reads SYDVKM. CDR3 sequence: CASSPANQPQHF. CDR3 in DNA: TGTGCCAGCAGCCCAGCAAATCAGCCCCAGCATTTT.

The gene calls are TRBV30 and TRBJ1-3, with a possible D match to TRBD1 (6 bases). V gave up 4 bases and J gave up 2 bases, with 15 bases separating them. The V gene's germline CDR1 is GTSNPN and CDR2 SVGIG (reference sequence). CDR3 length: 15 amino acids. CDR3 loop: CAWTPGTFPGNTIYF. In DNA form, the CDR3 reads TGTGCCTGGACGCCCGGGACATTCCCTGGAAACACCATATATTTT.

The chain uses TRBV6-5 and TRBJ1-1, with D unresolved. This CDR3 contains 13 residues. Trimming left V 2 bases short and J 1 base short, with 5 bases between. Germline V gives CDR1 MNHEY, CDR2 SVGAGI. The CDR3 protein is CASSYRSNTEAFF. CDR3 nucleotides: TGTGCCAGCAGTTACAGGTCGAACACTGAAGCTTTCTTT.

The rearrangement links TRBV4-2 to TRBJ1-3, with D perhaps TRBD1 (5 bases). The germline CDR1 and CDR2 sequences are LGHNA and YNFKEQ. This CDR3 comprises 13 residues. The V gene lost 3 bases and the J gene lost 4 bases, with 7 bases spanning the gap. The CDR3 region has the DNA TGTGCCAGCAGCCAGGAGGGGGGAAACACCATATATTTT. Residues: CASSQEGGNTIYF.

This sequence joins TRBV27 and TRBJ2-7; no definite D call. The CDR3 loop spans 13 amino acids. Germline loops: CDR1 MNHEY, CDR2 SMNVEV (reference sequence). V lost 3 bases to trimming and J lost 2 bases, with 8 bases between them. CDR3: CASSLAVTYEQYF. Written as DNA, the CDR3 is TGTGCCAGCAGTTTGGCGGTCACCTACGAGCAGTACTTC.

The V and J genes are TRBV5-1 and TRBJ2-7; D ambiguous. This CDR3 region has 15 residues. V dropped 0 bases and J dropped 4 bases, with 14 bases sitting between them. Germline CDR1 reads SGHRS; CDR2 reads YFSETQ. In DNA form, the CDR3 reads TGCGCCAGCAGCTTGGGGACGCCTTCGGATTACGAGCAGTACTTC. Translated: CASSLGTPSDYEQYF.

The CDR3 region is CASSLTGSTNEKLFF. CDR3 nucleotide sequence: TGTGCCAGCAGCTTAACAGGGTCAACTAATGAAAAACTGTTTTTT. V gene TRBV5-4 combines with J gene TRBJ1-4; a weak D match, TRBD1 (6 bases). Germline-derived CDR1 and CDR2 are SGHNT and YYREEE (reference sequence). With 2 bases removed from V and 0 bases from J, the gap between germline ends came to 8 bases. The CDR3 spans 15 residues.

As DNA, the CDR3 is TGTGCCAGCAGCTTTCGATGGACAGGGGGAACGTACACTGAAGCTTTCTTT. It yields the protein CASSFRWTGGTYTEAFF. J is TRBJ1-1 and V is TRBV5-8; 10 bases line up with TRBD1. V was clipped by 2 bases and J by 3 bases; unmatched bases: 10. From germline, CDR1 is SGHTS and CDR2 YDEGEE. The CDR3 runs to 17 residues.

The J gene is TRBJ2-5, the V gene TRBV5-1; TRBD1 matches at 7 bases. The length of the CDR3 is 15 residues. Germline trimming cut 3 bases from V and 5 bases from J; bases unmatched to any gene: 10. Germline CDR1 is SGHRS and CDR2 is YFSETQ. The CDR3 here is CASSSQLTGLETQYF. For the CDR3, the DNA is TGCGCCAGCAGCTCTCAGCTGACAGGGCTGGAGACCCAGTACTTC.